Given below is one T cell receptor beta chain in context. Its antigen remains unknown. This entry is derived from a study of siplizumab effects on memory and regulatory T cells. The CDR3 totals 13 residues. Germline values: CDR1 MNHNS, CDR2 SASEGT. V was shortened by 6 bases and J by 1 base, with 9 bases between the two germline ends. Study-wide findings and caveats: Only a minority of proliferating CD4+ or CD8+ clones had an assignable naive or memory phenotype, with roughly 80-97% lacking one.

Assay used: immunoSEQ multiplex PCR; TCRdb lists only in-frame clones, some missing. The sample carries some 100,000 clones, roughly 94% recorded once. The source is a human donor in good health. The chain joins TRBV6-1 to TRBJ1-2; D ambiguous. Source material: Tregs sorted from blood. CDR3 loop: CASSESYNYGYTF. The CDR3 bases are TGTGCCAGCAGCGAGAGTTATAACTATGGCTACACCTTC.